Detailed here is one TCR beta chain. These data come from a study of blood T cell repertoires in COVID-19. Study-wide background: Researchers got acute and convalescent COVID-19 samples from the United States, Italy and Spain. PBMCs, B-cell-depleted T cells, or T cells provided the cDNA or gDNA that made up the material.

V was trimmed by 5 bases and J by 3 bases, leaving 10 bases between them. The germline V gene encodes CDR1 SGHVS and CDR2 FNYEAQ. The CDR3 length is 14 residues. Measured with immunoSEQ multiplex PCR; TCRdb has only the in-frame clones, and not every one. Of about 29,000 clones listed, roughly nine tenths are singletons. The V gene is TRBV7-6, the J gene TRBJ2-2; D may be TRBD1 (6 bases). The clonotype was recovered from a human donor in a cohort sampled during active COVID-19. The source material was peripheral blood. The CDR3 loop is CASSVQGYTGELFF. The DNA for the CDR3 is TGTGCCAGCAGCGTACAGGGTTACACCGGGGAGCTGTTTTTT.